The entry below describes one TCR beta chain. The target antigen is unknown. J gave up 2 bases and V 2 bases, and 22 bases lay outside the gene matches. The CDR3 consists of 21 residues. CDR1 LGHNA and CDR2 YNFKEQ come from the germline V gene. The data derive from a study of T cell responses to AZD1222 COVID-19 vaccine. Findings and caveats of the study: AZD1222 recipients seropositive at baseline numbered only five or six.

The assay was immunoSEQ multiplex PCR, and TCRdb's table has in-frame clones only and misses some. The repertoire consists of 68,000 or so clones, with roughly 90% occurring once and the leading ten covering 7.8%. The receptor comes from an adult in good health. The sequencing used peripheral blood, collected on day 0 of AZD1222 vaccination. The V gene is TRBV4-2, the J gene TRBJ2-7; the match to TRBD1 covers 9 bases. CDR3 in DNA: TGTGCCAGCAGCCAAACATACCCTCGTCCCCCCCCGGGACAGGGTCCCTACGAGCAGTACTTC. It codes for CASSQTYPRPPPGQGPYEQYF.